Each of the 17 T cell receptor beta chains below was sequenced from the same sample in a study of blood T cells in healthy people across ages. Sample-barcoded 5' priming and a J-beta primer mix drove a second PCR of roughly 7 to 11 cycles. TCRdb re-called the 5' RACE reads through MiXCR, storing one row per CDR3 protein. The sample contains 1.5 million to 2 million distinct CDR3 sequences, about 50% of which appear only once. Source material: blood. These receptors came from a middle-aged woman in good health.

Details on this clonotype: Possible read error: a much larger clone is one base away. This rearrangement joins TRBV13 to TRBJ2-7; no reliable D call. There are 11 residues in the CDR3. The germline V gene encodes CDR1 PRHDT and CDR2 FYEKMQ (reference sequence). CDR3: CAGSLPYEQYF. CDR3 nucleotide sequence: TGTGCCGGCAGCTTACCCTACGAGCAGTACTTC.

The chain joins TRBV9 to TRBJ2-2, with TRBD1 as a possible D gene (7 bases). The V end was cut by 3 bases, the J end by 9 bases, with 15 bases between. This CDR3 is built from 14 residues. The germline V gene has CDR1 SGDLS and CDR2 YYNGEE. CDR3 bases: TGTGCCAGCAGCGGATCGACAGGGAGGAGGGAGCTGTTTTTT. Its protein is CASSGSTGRRELFF.

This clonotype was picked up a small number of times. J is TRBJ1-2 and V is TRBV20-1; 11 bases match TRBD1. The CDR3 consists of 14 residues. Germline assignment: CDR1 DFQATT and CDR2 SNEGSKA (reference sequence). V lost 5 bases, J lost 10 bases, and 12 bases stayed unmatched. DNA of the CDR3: TGCAGTGCTGGGGACGGACAGGGGGCGGGTGTCTACACCTTC. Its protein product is CSAGDGQGAGVYTF.

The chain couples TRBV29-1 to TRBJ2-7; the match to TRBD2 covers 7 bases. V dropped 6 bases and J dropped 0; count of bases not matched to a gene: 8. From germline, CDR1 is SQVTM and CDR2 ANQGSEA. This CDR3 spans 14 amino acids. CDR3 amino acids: CSVSGTLLSYEQYF. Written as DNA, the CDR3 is TGCAGCGTAAGCGGGACTCTACTCTCCTACGAGCAGTACTTC.

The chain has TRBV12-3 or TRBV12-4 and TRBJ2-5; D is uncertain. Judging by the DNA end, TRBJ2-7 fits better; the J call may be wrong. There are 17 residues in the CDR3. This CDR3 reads CASSLFLWKASHYEQYF. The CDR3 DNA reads TGTGCCAGCAGTTTATTTTTGTGGAAAGCCTCCCACTACGAGCAGTACTTC.

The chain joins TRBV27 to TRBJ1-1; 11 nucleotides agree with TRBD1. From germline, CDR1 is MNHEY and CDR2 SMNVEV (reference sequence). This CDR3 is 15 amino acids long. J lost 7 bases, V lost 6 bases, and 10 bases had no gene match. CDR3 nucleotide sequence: TGTGCCAGCAGCCTAGCGGGACAGGGGGAAGATGAAGCTTTCTTT. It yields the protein CASSLAGQGEDEAFF.

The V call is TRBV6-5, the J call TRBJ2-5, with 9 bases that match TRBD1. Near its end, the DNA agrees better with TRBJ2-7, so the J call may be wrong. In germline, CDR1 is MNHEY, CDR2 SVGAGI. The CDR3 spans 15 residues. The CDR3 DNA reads TGTGCCAGCAGTTACGCCGGGACAGGGAGTGACGAGCAGTACTTC. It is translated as CASSYAGTGSDEQYF.

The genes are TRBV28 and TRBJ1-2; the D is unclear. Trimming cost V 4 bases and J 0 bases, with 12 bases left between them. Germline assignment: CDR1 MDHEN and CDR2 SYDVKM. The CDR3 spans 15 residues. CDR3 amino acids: CASSSGGSTNYGYTF. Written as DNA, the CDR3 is TGTGCCAGCAGTTCTGGAGGCTCAACTAACTATGGCTACACCTTC.

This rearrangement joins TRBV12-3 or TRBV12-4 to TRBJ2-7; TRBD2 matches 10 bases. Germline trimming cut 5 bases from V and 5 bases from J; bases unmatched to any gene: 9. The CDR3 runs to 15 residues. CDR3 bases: TGTGCCAGCAGTAGCCAGCGGGGGGGCCTTGACGAGCAGTACTTC. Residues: CASSSQRGGLDEQYF.

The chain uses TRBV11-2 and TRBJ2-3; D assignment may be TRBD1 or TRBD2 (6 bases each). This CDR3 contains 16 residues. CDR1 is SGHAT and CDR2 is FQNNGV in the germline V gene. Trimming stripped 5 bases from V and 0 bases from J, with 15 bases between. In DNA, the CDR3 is TGTGCCAGCAGCCCCCGTCCGGGGGCCAGCACAGATACGCAGTATTTT. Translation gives CASSPRPGASTDTQYF.

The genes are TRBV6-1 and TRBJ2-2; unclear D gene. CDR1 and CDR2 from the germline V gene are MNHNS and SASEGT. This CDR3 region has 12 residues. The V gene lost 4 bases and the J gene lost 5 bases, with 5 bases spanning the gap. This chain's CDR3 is CASSVRTGELFF. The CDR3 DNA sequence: TGTGCCAGCAGTGTCAGAACCGGGGAGCTGTTTTTT.

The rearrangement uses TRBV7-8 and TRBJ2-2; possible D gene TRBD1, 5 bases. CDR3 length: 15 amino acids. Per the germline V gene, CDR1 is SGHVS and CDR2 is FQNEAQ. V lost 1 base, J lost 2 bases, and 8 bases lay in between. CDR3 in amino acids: CASSLGTHNTGELFF. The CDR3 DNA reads TGTGCCAGCAGCTTAGGGACACATAACACCGGGGAGCTGTTTTTT.

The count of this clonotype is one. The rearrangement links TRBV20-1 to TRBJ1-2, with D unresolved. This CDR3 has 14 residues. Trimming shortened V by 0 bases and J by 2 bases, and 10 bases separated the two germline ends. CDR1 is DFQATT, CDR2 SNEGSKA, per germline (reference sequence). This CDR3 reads CSARDQWTNYGYTF. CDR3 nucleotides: TGCAGTGCTAGAGATCAGTGGACGAACTATGGCTACACCTTC.

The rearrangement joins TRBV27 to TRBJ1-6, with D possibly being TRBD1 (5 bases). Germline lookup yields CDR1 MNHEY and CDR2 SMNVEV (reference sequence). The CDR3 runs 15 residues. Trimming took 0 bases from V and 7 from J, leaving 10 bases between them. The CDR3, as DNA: TGTGCCAGCAGTTTATCATTCAGGGACAATTCACCCCTCCACTTT. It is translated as CASSLSFRDNSPLHF.

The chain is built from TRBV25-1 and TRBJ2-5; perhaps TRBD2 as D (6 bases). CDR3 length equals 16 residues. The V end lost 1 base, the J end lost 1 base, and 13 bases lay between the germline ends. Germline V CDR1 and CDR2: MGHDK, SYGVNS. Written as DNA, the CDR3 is TGTGCCAGCAGTGAATTCGGGACTTGGCCCCAAGAGACCCAGTACTTC. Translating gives CASSEFGTWPQETQYF.

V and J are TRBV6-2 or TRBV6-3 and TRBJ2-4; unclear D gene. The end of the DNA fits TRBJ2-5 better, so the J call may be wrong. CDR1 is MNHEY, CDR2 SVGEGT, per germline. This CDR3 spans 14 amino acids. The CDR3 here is CASKELQRRETQYF. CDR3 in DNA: TGTGCCAGCAAGGAGCTTCAGAGACGAGAGACCCAGTACTTC.

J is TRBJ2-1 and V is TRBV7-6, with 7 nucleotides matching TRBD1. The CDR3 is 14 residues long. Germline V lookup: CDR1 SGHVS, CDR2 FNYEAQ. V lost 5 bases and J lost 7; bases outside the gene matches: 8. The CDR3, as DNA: TGTGCCAGCAGCGTACAGCCCAGGGGGAATGAGCAGTTCTTC. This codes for CASSVQPRGNEQFF.